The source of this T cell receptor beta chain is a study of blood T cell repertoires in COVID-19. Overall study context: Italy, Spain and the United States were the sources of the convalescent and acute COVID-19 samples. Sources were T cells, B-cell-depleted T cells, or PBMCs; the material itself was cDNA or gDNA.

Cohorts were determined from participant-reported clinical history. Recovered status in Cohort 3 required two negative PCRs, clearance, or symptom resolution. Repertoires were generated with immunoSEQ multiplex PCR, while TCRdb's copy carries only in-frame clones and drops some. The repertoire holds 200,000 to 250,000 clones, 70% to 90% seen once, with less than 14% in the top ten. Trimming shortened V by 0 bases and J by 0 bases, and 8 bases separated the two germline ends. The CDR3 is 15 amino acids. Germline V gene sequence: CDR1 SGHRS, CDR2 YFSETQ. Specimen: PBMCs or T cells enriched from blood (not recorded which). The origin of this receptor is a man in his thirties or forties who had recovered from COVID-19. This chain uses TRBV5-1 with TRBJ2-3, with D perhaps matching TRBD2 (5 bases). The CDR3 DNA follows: TGCGCCAGCAGCTTGGTAGCGCCTAGCACAGATACGCAGTATTTT. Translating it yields CASSLVAPSTDTQYF.